This TCR beta chain was captured in a study of shared clonotypes between healthy human individuals. The study's findings and limits: Only a few donors were included, so the genetic and exposure-history diversity represented was limited. The study generally estimated greater richness for naive than memory subsets. Clonotypes shared by all four donors outscored non-shared clonotypes in generation probability.

In regard to this clone: Its antigen is still unknown.

Sequencing used immunoSEQ multiplex PCR; TCRdb keeps in-frame clones, though not all of them. The repertoire holds fewer than 2.5 million clones, more than 85% seen once, with roughly 0.39% in the top ten. V lost 4 bases to trimming and J lost 0 bases, with 10 bases between them. The CDR3 is 15 amino acids. Germline lookup yields CDR1 SGHNT and CDR2 YYREEE (reference sequence). Sequenced: naive CD4+ T cells from PBMCs. The subset was: CD45RA+ positively selected. The receptor comes from a man aged 18 to 30 in good health. Some clones in this sample may be carry-over from other donors' samples. This sequence joins TRBV5-4 and TRBJ1-4, with TRBD1 as a possible D gene (5 bases). Here the CDR3 DNA reads TGTGCCAGCAGCATGGGGGGTACAACTAATGAAAAACTGTTTTTT. Its protein product is CASSMGGTTNEKLFF.